Listed here are 5 T cell receptor beta chains from one sample, sequenced in a study of T cell repertoires in cytomegalovirus infection. MiXCR, run by TCRdb on the reads, gives a single entry per CDR3 protein. The sample includes 95,000 to 150,000 distinct CDR3 sequences, roughly 32% of them seen just once. No antigens are known for them. The sequencing used CD8+ T cells from cultured PBMCs, collected from culture after CMV antigen stimulation. Receptors were obtained from a human donor in good health (CMV status not recorded). Some clones in this sample may be carry-over from other donors' samples.

The rearrangement uses TRBV7-9 and TRBJ1-1; D remains ambiguous. Germline loops: CDR1 SEHNR, CDR2 FQNEAQ (reference sequence). V lost 5 bases to trimming and J lost 1 base, with 11 bases between them. The CDR3 runs to 14 residues. The CDR3 is CASSGGRGNTEAFF. CDR3 nucleotides: TGTGCCAGCAGCGGTGGTCGGGGGAACACTGAAGCTTTCTTT. The whole variable domain, filled in from reference TRBV7-9 and TRBJ1-1, reads DTGVSQNPRHKITKRGQNVTFRCDPISEHNRLYWYRQTLGQGPEFLTYFQNEAQLEKSRLLSDRFSAERPKGSFSTLEIQRTEQGDSAMYLCASSGGRGNTEAFFGQGTRLTVV.

This clonotype was seen many times. The V call is TRBV7-2, the J call TRBJ1-1, with a possible D match to TRBD1 (6 bases). CDR3 length: 13 residues. Germline-derived CDR1 and CDR2 are SGHTA and FQGNSA. The germline V and J ends were trimmed by 4 bases and 1 base, with 7 bases remaining between them. The CDR3 reads CASSSQGNTEAFF. The CDR3, as DNA: TGTGCCAGCAGCTCACAGGGGAACACTGAAGCTTTCTTT.

This clonotype was picked up a small number of times. This chain connects TRBV28 to TRBJ2-5, with TRBD1 matching over 8 bases. CDR1 and CDR2 from the germline V gene are MDHEN and SYDVKM. The CDR3 contains 17 residues. The trim removed 6 bases at V and 3 bases at J, leaving 15 bases unmatched. The DNA of the CDR3 is TGTGCCAGCAGACTCGGGACAGGCCTTCGGCTGAAAGAGACCCAGTACTTC. Amino acid sequence: CASRLGTGLRLKETQYF.

This clonotype was observed once. V and J are TRBV12-3 or TRBV12-4 and TRBJ2-1, with TRBD2 matching 9 bases. The CDR3 is 16 amino acids. The J segment lost 3 bases and the V segment lost 3 bases, leaving 6 bases of the junction unmatched. CDR3 residues: CASSFNVAGVYNEQFF. DNA for the CDR3: TGTGCCAGCAGTTTTAATGTAGCGGGGGTCTACAATGAGCAGTTCTTC.

The chain couples TRBV13 to TRBJ2-2, with D unresolved. Between the trimmed V and J ends, which lost 0 bases and 1 base, there was a span of 12 bases. The length of the CDR3 is 17 residues. CDR1 is PRHDT and CDR2 is FYEKMQ in the germline V gene (reference sequence). The CDR3 is CASSLGQVTENTGELFF. CDR3 DNA sequence: TGTGCCAGCAGCTTAGGCCAGGTGACGGAGAACACCGGGGAGCTGTTTTTT.